Listed below are T cell receptor beta chains from one sample, sequenced in a study of T-cell reconstitution after alpha-beta-depleted transplantation in children. TCRdb reprocessed the PCR reads with MiXCR, giving one entry per CDR3 protein. The table includes under 850,000 distinct CDR3 sequences, roughly 14% detected once. The sample here was PBMCs, taken before TCRalphabeta/CD19-depleted stem cell transplant. The receptors were gathered from a girl aged 2-9 years with congenital amegakaryocytic thrombocytopenia, due to receive a stem cell transplant. CDR3s include the opening cysteine and the closing phenylalanine or tryptophan. D genes are given only for firm matches. The size field is filled for only some rows; it gives once, few, many or a size class.

TRBV5-6,few,NA,TRBJ2-1,TGTGCCAGCAGCTTCCGGTGGGGGTGGGGGCCCCACAATGAGCAGTTCTTC,CASSFRWGWGPHNEQFF
TRBV19,NA,TRBD1,TRBJ1-2,TGTGCCAGTAGTAATCGGGACAGGGGAAGTGAAGGCTACACCTTC,CASSNRDRGSEGYTF
TRBV6-1,NA,TRBD1,TRBJ2-5,TGTGCCAGCCTTTTAGGACAGGGTGTCTCAGAGACCCAGTACTTC,CASLLGQGVSETQYF
TRBV28,many,TRBD2,TRBJ2-7,TGTGCCAGCAGAATAGCGGGAGGGTACGAGCAGTACTTC,CASRIAGGYEQYF
TRBV9,many,NA,TRBJ1-2,TGTGCCAGCAGTCAGTTGGGCGGCTACACCTTC,CASSQLGGYTF
TRBV28,few,NA,TRBJ2-1,TGTGCCAGCAGTTCACACTCGGGGGAGAGATACAATGAGCAGTTCTTC,CASSSHSGERYNEQFF
TRBV7-2,NA,NA,TRBJ1-5,TGTGCCAGCAGCTTAGGTGGGGTTAGCAATCAGCCCCAGCATTTT,CASSLGGVSNQPQHF
TRBV3-1,NA,TRBD2,TRBJ2-1,TGTGCCAGCAGCCTCGATCCGGGACTAGCGGGATACAATGAGCAGTTCTTC,CASSLDPGLAGYNEQFF
TRBV27,few,TRBD2,TRBJ2-1,TGTGCCAGCAGTTTAAGTATCGTGAGGGGGACTAGCGGCAATGAGCAGTTCTTC,CASSLSIVRGTSGNEQFF
TRBV5-1,many,NA,TRBJ1-1,TGCGCCAGCAGCTTGGTGTATGGGGGGATTGAAGCTTTCTTT,CASSLVYGGIEAFF
TRBV21-1,NA,NA,TRBJ2-5,TGTGCCAGCAGCAAAGCTTCACAGGAGTACGAGACCCAGTACTTC,CASSKASQEYETQYF
TRBV7-6,many,NA,TRBJ1-4,TGTGCCAGCAGCGGGGTTGACAACTCTGAAAAACTGTTTTTT,CASSGVDNSEKLFF
TRBV5-1,NA,NA,TRBJ2-7,TGCGCCAGCAGCGAGGGACTTGATGGCTACGAGCAGTACTTC,CASSEGLDGYEQYF
TRBV12-3/TRBV12-4,few,NA,TRBJ2-5,TGTGCCAGCAGTTCCGAGGGAGCAGAGACCCAGTACTTC,CASSSEGAETQYF
TRBV5-1,few,TRBD2,TRBJ2-3,TGCGCCAGCAGCTTGGGGAGACTAGCGGGCCGCACAGATACGCAGTATTTT,CASSLGRLAGRTDTQYF
TRBV15,many,NA,TRBJ2-2,TGTGCCACCAGCAGCGGGGCAAACACCGGGGAGCTGTTTTTT,CATSSGANTGELFF
TRBV6-1,many,NA,TRBJ2-3,TGTGCCAGCAGCTGGATTAGAGGACCGGGCACAGATACGCAGTATTTT,CASSWIRGPGTDTQYF
TRBV29-1,few,TRBD2,TRBJ2-5,TGCAGCGTGGTACTAGCGGGAGTCGGAGAGACCCAGTACTTC,CSVVLAGVGETQYF
TRBV12-3/TRBV12-4,few,NA,TRBJ2-1,TGTGCCAGCGGGTATTTTACGGCGACTGAGCAGTTCTTC,CASGYFTATEQFF
TRBV4-2,once,TRBD2,TRBJ2-2,TGTGCCAGCAGCCGCCGACTAGCGGAAAGATTACACACCGGGGAGCTGTTTTTT,CASSRRLAERLHTGELFF
TRBV12-3/TRBV12-4,many,NA,TRBJ2-3,TGTGCCAGCAGTCCCGGAGACCAGCTTGCAGATACGCAGTATTTT,CASSPGDQLADTQYF
TRBV7-6,NA,NA,TRBJ2-4,TGTGCCAGCAGCGGCCCCCCTAGCGATCGGGTCGGCAAAAACATTCAGTACTTC,CASSGPPSDRVGKNIQYF
TRBV5-1,NA,NA,TRBJ2-7,TGCGCCAGCAGCGTGCAGGGGACCTTCTCCTACGAGCAGTACTTC,CASSVQGTFSYEQYF
TRBV20-1,NA,NA,TRBJ1-6,TGCAGTGCTAGGGTTGGTTCACCCCTCCACTTT,CSARVGSPLHF
TRBV7-9,few,TRBD1,TRBJ2-7,TGTGCCAGCAGCGATAGGCGGCGGCAGGGGGTGGGTGAGCAGTACTTC,CASSDRRRQGVGEQYF
TRBV7-8,many,TRBD2,TRBJ2-7,TGTGCCAGCAGGCCCGTAGAAAGCGGGACCTACGAGCAGTACTTC,CASRPVESGTYEQYF
TRBV10-3,NA,TRBD2,TRBJ2-3,TGTGCCATCAGTCAACTAGCGGGAGTGTCATCAGATACGCAGTATTTT,CAISQLAGVSSDTQYF
TRBV5-5,NA,NA,TRBJ2-7,TGTGCCAGCAGCTTGATGCAGGTTGGCTACGAGCAGTACTTC,CASSLMQVGYEQYF
TRBV20-1,many,NA,TRBJ2-7,TGCAGTGCTAGAGATGGCAGTTACGAGCAGTACTTC,CSARDGSYEQYF
TRBV12-3/TRBV12-4,many,NA,TRBJ1-6,TGTGCCAGCAGTCGCAGGGGTAGTGGATCACCCCTCCACTTT,CASSRRGSGSPLHF
TRBV4-1,few,TRBD2,TRBJ2-7,TGCGCCAGCAGCCAAACCCCCGGGACTAGCAACGAGCAGTACTTC,CASSQTPGTSNEQYF
TRBV7-9,many,NA,TRBJ2-1,TGTGCCAGCAGCTTAGAACAGCCCTACAATGAGCAGTTCTTC,CASSLEQPYNEQFF
TRBV7-2,few,TRBD2,TRBJ2-7,TGTGCCAGCAGCACTATACTAGCGGGAGCCTTCCACGAGCAGTACTTC,CASSTILAGAFHEQYF
TRBV5-1,few,NA,TRBJ2-3,TGCGCCAGCAGCTTGGGCCCCCCGGGCCCCCTCGTTACAGATACGCAGTATTTT,CASSLGPPGPLVTDTQYF
TRBV2,few,NA,TRBJ2-7,TGTGCCAGCAGCGAAAGGACAGCTAACTCCTACGAGCAGTACTTC,CASSERTANSYEQYF
TRBV7-2,few,TRBD2,TRBJ2-7,TGTGCCAGCGGGATAGCGGGGCGATCCTACGAGCAGTACTTC,CASGIAGRSYEQYF
TRBV20-1,few,NA,TRBJ2-1,TGCAGTGCGCGGGCAAACCTAGCGAACAATGAGCAGTTCTTC,CSARANLANNEQFF
TRBV28,few,TRBD2,TRBJ2-3,TGTGCCAGCAGTTTACCAGGACTAGCGGCGGCGGAGGGCACAGATACGCAGTATTTT,CASSLPGLAAAEGTDTQYF
TRBV12-3/TRBV12-4,many,NA,TRBJ1-5,TGTGCCAGCAGCCCGGGGAGCAATCAGCCCCAGCATTTT,CASSPGSNQPQHF
TRBV10-3,few,TRBD1,TRBJ1-2,TGTGCCATCAGTGAGTGGGGGGACAGATTACCTATGTCCCGGGGCTTCACGAATGGCTACACCTTC,CAISEWGDRLPMSRGFTNGYTF
TRBV29-1,many,NA,TRBJ2-5,TGCAGCGTTGATGCGAGGGGGGAGACCCAGTACTTC,CSVDARGETQYF
TRBV5-1,many,NA,TRBJ1-1,TGCGCCAGCAGCTTGGTTGGGGGGTTTAGGAACACTGAAGCTTTCTTT,CASSLVGGFRNTEAFF
TRBV15,NA,NA,TRBJ1-5,TGTGCCACCAGCAGAGTGGGGGACAAGGACTTCAATCAGCCCCAGCATTTT,CATSRVGDKDFNQPQHF
TRBV20-1,many,NA,TRBJ1-5,TGCAGTGCTACAGCGACAGCCAATCAGCCCCAGCATTTT,CSATATANQPQHF
TRBV20-1,many,TRBD2,TRBJ2-1,TGCAGTGCTCGACTAGCGCTCTACAATGAGCAGTTCTTC,CSARLALYNEQFF
TRBV5-1,NA,TRBD2,TRBJ2-2,TGCGCCAGCAGCTTGACAACTAGCGGGAGGAGGCCCGGGGAGCTGTTTTTT,CASSLTTSGRRPGELFF
TRBV27,NA,TRBD2,TRBJ2-1,TGTGCCAGCAAGCGGGAGACTTACAATGAGCAGTTCTTC,CASKRETYNEQFF
TRBV12-3/TRBV12-4,NA,TRBD2,TRBJ2-1,TGTGCCAGCAGTCAACCCGGGACTAGCGGGAATGAGCGGTTCTTC,CASSQPGTSGNERFF
TRBV7-9,few,NA,TRBJ2-7,TGTGCCAGCAGCCAGGATAGATCTAGCGTGCAGTACTTC,CASSQDRSSVQYF
TRBV10-3,many,NA,TRBJ2-7,TGTGCCATCAGACCAGCGGGCCATACCGAAGTCCCTTACGAGCAGTACTTC,CAIRPAGHTEVPYEQYF
TRBV3-1,NA,NA,TRBJ2-7,TGTGCCAGCAGCCAAGACGGCAGGGAGTACTTC,CASSQDGREYF
TRBV20-1,NA,NA,TRBJ1-1,TGCAGTGCTAGGGGGGGGGTCGGAGCTTTCTTT,CSARGGVGAFF
TRBV12-3/TRBV12-4,few,NA,TRBJ2-2,TGTGCCAGCAGTTTGTTCCGGAACACCGGGGAGCTGTTTTTT,CASSLFRNTGELFF
TRBV7-8,NA,NA,TRBJ1-1,TGTGCCAGCAGCTTACCGGACTCCAGCGTTTCTGAAGCTTTCTTT,CASSLPDSSVSEAFF
TRBV29-1,many,TRBD2,TRBJ2-1,TGCAGCGTTGGGGCTAGCGGGAGTGCAGGATCCTACAATGAGCAGTTCTTC,CSVGASGSAGSYNEQFF